This TCR beta chain came from a study of T cell repertoires in cytomegalovirus infection. Across the study: TCR beta signatures that were public indicated CMV infection and matching HLA type. Study results and limitations: HLA-C-restricted CMV-specific TCR beta clonotypes were dominant in the ex vivo response.

Details on this clonotype: Its antigen is currently unknown.

TCRdb reanalysed the reads using MiXCR and keeps one entry per CDR3 protein. The repertoire holds 90,000 to 120,000 distinct CDR3 sequences, with 23% as singletons. CDR3 length: 13 amino acids. With V trimmed by 5 bases and J by 7 bases, 5 bases remained unmatched. Germline V gene lookup returns CDR1 SGHTA and CDR2 FQGNSA. This sequence originates from a human donor in good health (CMV status not recorded). Some clones in this sample may be carry-over from other donors' samples. The chain uses TRBV7-2 and TRBJ1-5, with 7 positions matching TRBD1. Sequenced sample: CD8+ T cells from PBMCs. CDR3 residues: CASSDYRGQPQHF. CDR3 DNA sequence: TGTGCCAGCAGCGATTACAGGGGCCAGCCCCAGCATTTT. The whole variable domain, remainder taken from reference TRBV7-2 and TRBJ1-5, is GAGVSQSPSNKVTEKGKDVELRCDPISGHTALYWYRQSLGQGLEFLIYFQGNSAPDKSGLPSDRFSAERTGGSVSTLTIQRTQQEDSAVYLCASSDYRGQPQHFGDGTRLSIL.